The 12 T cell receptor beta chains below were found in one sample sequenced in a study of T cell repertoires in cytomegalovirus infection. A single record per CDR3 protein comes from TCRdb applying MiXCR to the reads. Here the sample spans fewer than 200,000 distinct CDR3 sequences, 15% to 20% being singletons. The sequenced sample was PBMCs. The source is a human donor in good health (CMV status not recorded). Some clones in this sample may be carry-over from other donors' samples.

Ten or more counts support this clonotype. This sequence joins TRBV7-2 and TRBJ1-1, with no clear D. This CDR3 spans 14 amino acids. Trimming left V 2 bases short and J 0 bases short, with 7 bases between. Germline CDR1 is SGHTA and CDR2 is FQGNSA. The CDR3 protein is CASSLSSLNTEAFF. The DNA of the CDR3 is TGTGCCAGCAGCTTAAGTTCTTTGAACACTGAAGCTTTCTTT.

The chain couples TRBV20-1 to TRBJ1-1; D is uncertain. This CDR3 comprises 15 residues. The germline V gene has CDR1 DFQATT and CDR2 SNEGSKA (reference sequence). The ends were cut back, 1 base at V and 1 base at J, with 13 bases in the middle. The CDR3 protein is CSARAPLHGNTEAFF. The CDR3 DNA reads TGCAGTGCTAGAGCACCCCTTCATGGGAACACTGAAGCTTTCTTT.

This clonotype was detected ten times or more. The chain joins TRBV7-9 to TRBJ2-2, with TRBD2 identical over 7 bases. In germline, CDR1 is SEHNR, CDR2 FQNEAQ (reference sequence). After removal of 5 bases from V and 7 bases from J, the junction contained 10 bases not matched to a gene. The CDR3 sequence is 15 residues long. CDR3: CASSPHLAGGGELFF. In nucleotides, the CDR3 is TGTGCCAGCAGCCCCCACTTAGCGGGCGGCGGGGAGCTGTTTTTT.

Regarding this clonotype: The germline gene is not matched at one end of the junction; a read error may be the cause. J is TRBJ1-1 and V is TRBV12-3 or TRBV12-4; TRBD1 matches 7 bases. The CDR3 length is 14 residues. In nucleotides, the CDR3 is TGTGTCAGCAGTTTACTAGGGGGCGCGACTGAAGCTTTCTTT. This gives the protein CVSSLLGGATEAFF.

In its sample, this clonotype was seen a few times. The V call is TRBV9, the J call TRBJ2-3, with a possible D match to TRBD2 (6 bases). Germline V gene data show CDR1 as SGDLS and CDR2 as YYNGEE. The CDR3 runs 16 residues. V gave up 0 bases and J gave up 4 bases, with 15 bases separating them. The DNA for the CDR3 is TGTGCCAGCAGCGTAGCTACGCGGGGTGGGGCAGATACGCAGTATTTT. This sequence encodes CASSVATRGGADTQYF.

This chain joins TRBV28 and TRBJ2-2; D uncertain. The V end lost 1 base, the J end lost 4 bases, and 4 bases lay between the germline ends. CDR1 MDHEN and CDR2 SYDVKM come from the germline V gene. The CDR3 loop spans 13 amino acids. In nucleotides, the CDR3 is TGTGCCAGCAGTTTATCCATCACCGGGGAGCTGTTTTTT. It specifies CASSLSITGELFF.

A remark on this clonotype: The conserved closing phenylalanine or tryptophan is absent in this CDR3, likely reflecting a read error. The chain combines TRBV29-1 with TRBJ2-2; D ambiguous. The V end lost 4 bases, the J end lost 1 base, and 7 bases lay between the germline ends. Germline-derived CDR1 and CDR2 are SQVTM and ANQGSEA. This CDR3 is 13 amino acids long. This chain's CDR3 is CSVGDWNTGELFL. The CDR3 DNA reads TGCAGCGTTGGGGATTGGAACACCGGGGAGCTGTTTTTG.

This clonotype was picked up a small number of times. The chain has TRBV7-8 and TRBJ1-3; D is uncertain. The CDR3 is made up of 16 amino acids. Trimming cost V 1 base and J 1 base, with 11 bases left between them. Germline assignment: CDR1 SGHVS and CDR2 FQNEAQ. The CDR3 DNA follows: TGTGCCAGCAGCTTAGAGGGTCATCTATCTGGAAACACCATATATTTT. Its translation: CASSLEGHLSGNTIYF.

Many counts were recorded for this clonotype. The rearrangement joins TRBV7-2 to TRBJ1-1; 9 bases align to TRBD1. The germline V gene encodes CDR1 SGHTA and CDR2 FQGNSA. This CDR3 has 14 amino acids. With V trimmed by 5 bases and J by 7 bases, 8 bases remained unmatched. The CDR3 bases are TGTGCCAGCAGCACCCCACAGGGGGCAATTGAAGCTTTCTTT. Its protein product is CASSTPQGAIEAFF.

The CDR3 nucleotides are TGCAGCGTTGGGGTCAGGGGGGACTACGAGCAGTACTTC. Its protein is CSVGVRGDYEQYF. This chain joins TRBV29-1 and TRBJ2-7; D perhaps matches TRBD1 (7 bases). Trimming left V 4 bases short and J 3 bases short, with 13 bases between. The CDR3 runs to 13 residues. Germline CDR1 reads SQVTM; CDR2 reads ANQGSEA.

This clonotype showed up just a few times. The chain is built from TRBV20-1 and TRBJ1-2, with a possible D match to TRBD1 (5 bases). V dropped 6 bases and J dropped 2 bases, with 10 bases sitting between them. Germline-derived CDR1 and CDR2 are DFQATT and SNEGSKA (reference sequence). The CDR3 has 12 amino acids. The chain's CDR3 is CSAQTANYGYTF. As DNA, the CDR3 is TGCAGTGCCCAGACAGCCAACTATGGCTACACCTTC.

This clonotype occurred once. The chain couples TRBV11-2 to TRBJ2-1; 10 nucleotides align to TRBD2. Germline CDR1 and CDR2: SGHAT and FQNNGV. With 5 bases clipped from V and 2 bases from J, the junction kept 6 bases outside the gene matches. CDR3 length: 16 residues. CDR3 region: CASSRLAGGTYNEQFF. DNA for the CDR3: TGTGCCAGCAGCCGTTTAGCGGGGGGAACCTACAATGAGCAGTTCTTC.